This TCR beta chain is drawn from a study of cytomegalovirus exposure and HLA in healthy donors. Primers for the PCR totalled 60 Vbeta and 13 Jbeta. Some clones are missing from TCRdb's copy, which holds only in-frame ones; the method was immunoSEQ multiplex PCR. The table records around 90,000 clones, around nine tenths of them present only once. The ends lost 9 bases at V and 5 bases at J; junction bases unmatched: 14. This CDR3 contains 15 residues. The germline CDR1 and CDR2 sequences are LNHDA and SQIVND (reference sequence). The chain combines TRBV19 with TRBJ2-7, with TRBD1 matching 9 bases. The sample consisted of PBMCs. This sequence originates from a man aged 30 to 39 in good health and CMV-seropositive. The CDR3, as DNA: TGTGCCAGCGTGACTTCCGGGACAGGGCTCCACGAGCAGTACTTC. Amino acids: CASVTSGTGLHEQYF.